The rows below give T cell receptor beta chains drawn from one sample of a study of metastatic and nonmetastatic thyroid tumors. TCRdb reprocessed the PCR reads using MiXCR. The sample has roughly 75,000 clones, under 15% seen once. The sample was tumor tissue. The receptor source for this set is a female donor with papillary thyroid cancer or a benign thyroid nodule (not recorded which). Some clones in this sample may be carry-over from other donors' samples. Both conserved end residues are part of each CDR3. D genes are given only for firm matches. Clone size is stated in some rows and not others, as once, few, many or a class when expanded.

v_gene: TRBV11-1
j_gene: TRBJ2-1
d_gene: TRBD2
abundance: NA
CDR3aa: CASSSYQGLPSLAGAAYNEQFF
CDR3nt: TGTGCCAGCAGCTCGTATCAAGGCCTCCCCTCACTAGCGGGAGCTGCCTACAATGAGCAGTTCTTC

v_gene: TRBV3-1
j_gene: TRBJ2-4
d_gene: NA
abundance: many
CDR3aa: CASSQQPGLAKNIQYF
CDR3nt: TGTGCCAGCAGCCAACAACCCGGGCTAGCCAAAAACATTCAGTACTTC

v_gene: TRBV5-1
j_gene: TRBJ1-5
d_gene: NA
abundance: once
CDR3aa: CASSLGQVDQPQHF
CDR3nt: TGCGCCAGCAGCTTGGGACAGGTGGATCAGCCCCAGCATTTT

v_gene: TRBV3-1
j_gene: TRBJ2-7
d_gene: NA
abundance: many
CDR3aa: CASSQDRWEQYF
CDR3nt: TGTGCCAGCAGCCAAGATAGGTGGGAGCAGTACTTC

v_gene: TRBV20-1
j_gene: TRBJ1-1
d_gene: NA
abundance: NA
CDR3aa: CSAKYPGVGTEAFF
CDR3nt: TGCAGTGCTAAATATCCAGGGGTTGGGACTGAAGCTTTCTTT

v_gene: TRBV28
j_gene: TRBJ1-1
d_gene: TRBD1
abundance: many
CDR3aa: CASRTDRVGEGAPVAFF
CDR3nt: TGTGCCAGCAGGACCGACAGGGTCGGGGAGGGGGCCCCCGTGGCTTTCTTT

v_gene: TRBV7-9
j_gene: TRBJ2-1
d_gene: TRBD1
abundance: many
CDR3aa: CASSRSGTVNNEQFF
CDR3nt: TGTGCCAGCAGTCGTTCTGGGACAGTAAACAATGAGCAGTTCTTC

v_gene: TRBV4-1
j_gene: TRBJ1-5
d_gene: NA
abundance: few
CDR3aa: CASSQGGTQTGQPQHF
CDR3nt: TGCGCCAGCAGCCAAGGTGGGACTCAGACCGGTCAGCCCCAGCATTTC

v_gene: TRBV5-1
j_gene: TRBJ1-3
d_gene: NA
abundance: many
CDR3aa: CASSLDGSGNTIYF
CDR3nt: TGCGCCAGCAGCTTGGACGGGAGTGGAAACACCATATATTTT

v_gene: TRBV12-3/TRBV12-4
j_gene: TRBJ2-7
d_gene: TRBD1
abundance: many
CDR3aa: CASSFRGPLGEQYF
CDR3nt: TGTGCCAGCAGTTTTAGGGGGCCGCTCGGAGAGCAGTACTTC

v_gene: TRBV5-1
j_gene: TRBJ2-3
d_gene: TRBD2
abundance: many
CDR3aa: CASSLVLAGTDTQYF
CDR3nt: TGCGCCAGCAGCTTGGTGCTAGCGGGGACAGATACGCAGTATTTT

v_gene: TRBV20-1
j_gene: TRBJ1-2
d_gene: NA
abundance: many
CDR3aa: CSAPTFIRTGTPVIYYGYTF
CDR3nt: TGCAGTGCTCCCACATTTATTAGGACCGGGACACCGGTTATATACTATGGCTACACCTTC

v_gene: TRBV19
j_gene: TRBJ2-2
d_gene: NA
abundance: NA
CDR3aa: CASSERLANTGELSF
CDR3nt: TGTGCCAGTAGTGAGAGACTCGCGAACACCGGGGAGCTGTCTTTT

v_gene: TRBV11-3
j_gene: TRBJ2-7
d_gene: TRBD1
abundance: NA
CDR3aa: CASSQGTVDSYDQYF
CDR3nt: TGTGCCAGCAGCCAGGGGACAGTGGACTCCTACGATCAGTACTTC

v_gene: TRBV15
j_gene: TRBJ2-5
d_gene: NA
abundance: NA
CDR3aa: CATSREDLQGTQYF
CDR3nt: TGTGCCACCAGCAGAGAGGACCTTCAAGGGACCCAGTACTTC

v_gene: TRBV6-4
j_gene: TRBJ2-7
d_gene: NA
abundance: many
CDR3aa: CASSDSDGSYEQYF
CDR3nt: TGTGCCAGCAGTGACTCGGACGGCAGCTACGAGCAGTACTTC

v_gene: TRBV9
j_gene: TRBJ2-2
d_gene: NA
abundance: NA
CDR3aa: CASSVANDPGELFF
CDR3nt: TGTGCCAGCAGCGTAGCTAATGACCCCGGGGAGCTGTTTTTT